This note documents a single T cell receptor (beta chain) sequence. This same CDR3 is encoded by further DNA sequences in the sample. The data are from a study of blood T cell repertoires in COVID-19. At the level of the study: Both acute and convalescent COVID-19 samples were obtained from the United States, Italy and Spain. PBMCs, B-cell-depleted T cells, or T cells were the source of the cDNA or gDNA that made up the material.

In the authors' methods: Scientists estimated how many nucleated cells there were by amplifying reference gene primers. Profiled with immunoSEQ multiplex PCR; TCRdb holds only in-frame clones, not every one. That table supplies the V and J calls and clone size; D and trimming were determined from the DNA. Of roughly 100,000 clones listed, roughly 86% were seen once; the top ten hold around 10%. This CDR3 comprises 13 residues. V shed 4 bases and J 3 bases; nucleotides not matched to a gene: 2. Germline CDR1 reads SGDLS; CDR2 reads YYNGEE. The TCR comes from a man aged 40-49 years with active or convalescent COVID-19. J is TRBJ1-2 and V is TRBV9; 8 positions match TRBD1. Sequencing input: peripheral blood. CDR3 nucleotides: TGTGCCAGCAGCCCACAGGGGGACTATGGCTACACCTTC. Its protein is CASSPQGDYGYTF.